This T cell receptor beta chain was recovered during a study of T cell changes during pregnancy in multiple sclerosis. With V trimmed by 3 bases and J by 3 bases, 9 bases remained unmatched. Germline V gene lookup returns CDR1 SGHTA and CDR2 FQGNSA. CDR3 length: 16 residues. Here immunoSEQ multiplex PCR was the method, and the copy in TCRdb shows in-frame clones only, minus some. In the table there are tens of thousands of clones, roughly nine tenths of which are singletons. The clonotype comes from a female donor with multiple sclerosis, enrolled in a pregnancy study. This specimen consisted of CD8+ T cells from peripheral blood mononuclear cells, obtained in the second trimester of pregnancy. The chain employs TRBV7-2 and TRBJ1-2, with 8 positions matching TRBD1. As DNA, the CDR3 is TGTGCCAGCAGCTTGGGAAGGGACAGGAACGACTATGGCTACACCTTC. It yields the protein CASSLGRDRNDYGYTF.